The present T cell receptor (beta chain) was sequenced within a study of T cell responses to AZD1222 COVID-19 vaccine. Using immunoSEQ multiplex PCR, the repertoire was profiled, and TCRdb retains in-frame clones only, with some absent. The repertoire holds 95,000 to 150,000 clones, with roughly 90% as singletons. The CDR3 covers 13 residues. Germline V CDR1 and CDR2: GTSNPN, SVGIG (reference sequence). Trimming cost V 7 bases and J 2 bases; bases outside gene matches: 4. The V gene is TRBV30, the J gene TRBJ2-7; 11 bases are shared with TRBD2. The source was peripheral blood, collected on day 0 of AZD1222 vaccination. The receptor comes from an adult in good health. CDR3: CALLAGGAYEQYF. The CDR3 DNA follows: TGTGCCTTATTAGCGGGAGGGGCCTACGAGCAGTACTTC. Together with reference TRBV30 and TRBJ2-7, the CDR3 gives the full variable domain: SQTIHQWPATLVQPVGSPLSLECTVEGTSNPNLYWYRQAAGRGLQLLFYSVGIGQISSEVPQNLSASRPQDRQFILSSKKLLLSDSGFYLCALLAGGAYEQYFGPGTRLTVT.